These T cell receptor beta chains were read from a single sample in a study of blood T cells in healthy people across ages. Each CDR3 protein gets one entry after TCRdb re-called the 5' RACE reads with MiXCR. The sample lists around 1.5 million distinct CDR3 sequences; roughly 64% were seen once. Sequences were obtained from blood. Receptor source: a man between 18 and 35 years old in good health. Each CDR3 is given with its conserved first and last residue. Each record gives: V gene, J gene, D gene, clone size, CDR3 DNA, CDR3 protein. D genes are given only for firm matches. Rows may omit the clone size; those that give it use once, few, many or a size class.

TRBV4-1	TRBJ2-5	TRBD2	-	TGCGCCAGCATGCCTAGCGGGGGGAATGAGCAGTACTTC	CASMPSGGNEQYF
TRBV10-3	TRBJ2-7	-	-	TGTGCCATCAGCATGGGACAACCCTACGAGCAGTACTTC	CAISMGQPYEQYF
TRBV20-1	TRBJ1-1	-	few	TGCAGTGCTAGAGATTACAGGGCCCAGAACACTGAAGCTTTCTTT	CSARDYRAQNTEAFF
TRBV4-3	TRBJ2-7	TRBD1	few	TGCGCCAGCAGCCAAGAGACCGGGACAGTGGACGAGCAGTACTTC	CASSQETGTVDEQYF
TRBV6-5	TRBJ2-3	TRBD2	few	TGTGCCAGCAGTCAGTTAGCGGGGCCCACAGATACGCAGTATTTT	CASSQLAGPTDTQYF
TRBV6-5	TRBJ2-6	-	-	TGTGCCAGCAGCCAAAGGCGCTCTGGGGCCAACGTCCTGACTTTC	CASSQRRSGANVLTF
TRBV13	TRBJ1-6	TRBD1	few	TGTGCCAGCAGTCGACAGGGGTTGGGTTCACCCCTCCACTTT	CASSRQGLGSPLHF
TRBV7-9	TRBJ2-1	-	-	TGTGCCAGCACATATGGCGGGGTCTACAATGAGCAGTTCTTC	CASTYGGVYNEQFF
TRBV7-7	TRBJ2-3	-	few	TGTGCTAGCAGCTTAGTTTGGGCAGATACGCAGTATTTT	CASSLVWADTQYF
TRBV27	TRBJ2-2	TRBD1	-	TGTGCCAGCAGTACCCAGGGGGCCGGGGAGCTGTTTTTT	CASSTQGAGELFF
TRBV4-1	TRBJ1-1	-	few	TGCGCCAGCAGCCAACCCGGTTACATGAACACTGAAGCTTTCTTT	CASSQPGYMNTEAFF
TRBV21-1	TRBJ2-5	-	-	TGTGCCAGCAGCAATAAGGGCCATCCGGGAGAGCAGTACTTC	CASSNKGHPGEQYF
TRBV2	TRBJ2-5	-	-	TGTGCCAGCATGGGAGAGGGGAAGACCCAGTACTTC	CASMGEGKTQYF
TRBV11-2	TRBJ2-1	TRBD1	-	TGTGCCAGCAGCTCCAGTCCCGGGACAGTCTACAATGAGCAGTTCTTC	CASSSSPGTVYNEQFF
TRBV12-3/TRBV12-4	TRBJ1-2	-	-	TGTGCCAGCAGCATGAGGGCCTATGGCTACACCTTC	CASSMRAYGYTF
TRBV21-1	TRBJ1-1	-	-	TGTGCCAGCAAGGAGCAGCTGAACACTGAAGCTTTCTTT	CASKEQLNTEAFF
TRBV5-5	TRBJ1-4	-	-	TGTGCCAGCAGCTTTATCCGAACAGGACCTAGTGGAAAACTGTTTTTT	CASSFIRTGPSGKLFF
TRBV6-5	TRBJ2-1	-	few	TGTGCCAGCAGCGCCGGGACGGGTAACAATGAGCAGTTCTTC	CASSAGTGNNEQFF
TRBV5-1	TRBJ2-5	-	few	TGCGCCAGCAGCTTGCAACAGAGGGCACAAGAGACCCAGTACTTC	CASSLQQRAQETQYF
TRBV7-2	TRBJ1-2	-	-	TGTGCCAGCAGCTTAGAAACAGGATTGGGCTATGGCTACACCTTC	CASSLETGLGYGYTF
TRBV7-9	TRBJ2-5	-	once	TGTGCCAGCAGAAACCTGGCGGAGACCCAGTACTTC	CASRNLAETQYF
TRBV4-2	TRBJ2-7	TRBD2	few	TGTGCCAGCAGCCAAGCGGGGACTAGCAGACTCTACGAGCAGTACTTC	CASSQAGTSRLYEQYF
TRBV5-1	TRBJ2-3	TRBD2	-	TGCGCCAGCAGCTTGGAAGCTAGCGGGGACACAGATACGCAGTATTTT	CASSLEASGDTDTQYF
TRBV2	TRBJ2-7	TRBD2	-	TGTGCCAGCAGTGAGGTAGCGGGAGTTGACGAGCAGTACTTC	CASSEVAGVDEQYF
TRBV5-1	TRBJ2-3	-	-	TGCGCCAGCAGCTTATTAGTTCCTAGCCCACTAGATACGCAGTATTTT	CASSLLVPSPLDTQYF
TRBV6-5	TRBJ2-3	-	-	TGTGCCAGCAGTTACGCCGGCAGGGGAACAGATACGCAGTATTTT	CASSYAGRGTDTQYF
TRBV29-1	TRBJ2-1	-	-	TGCAGCCCCTCCTCGGGGGCAGGGGGTAATGAGCAGTTCTTC	CSPSSGAGGNEQFF
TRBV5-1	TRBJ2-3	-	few	TGTGCCAGCAGTTTAGCCAGGGGAGCAGATACGCAGTATTTT	CASSLARGADTQYF
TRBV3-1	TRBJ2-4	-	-	TGTGCCAGCAGCCAAGTCCCCTCCGACTCCCTGCAGGGCATTCAGTACTTC	CASSQVPSDSLQGIQYF
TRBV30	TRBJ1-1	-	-	TGTGCCTTATGGACCGACGATCTGAACACTGAAGCTTTCTTT	CALWTDDLNTEAFF
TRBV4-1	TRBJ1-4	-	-	TGCGCCAGCAGCCTCCGCCTCGACGGGGAACTGTTTTTT	CASSLRLDGELFF
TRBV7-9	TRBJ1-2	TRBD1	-	TGTGCCAGCAGCCTGCGCCGGGACAGCCGTTCCTATGGCTACACCTTC	CASSLRRDSRSYGYTF
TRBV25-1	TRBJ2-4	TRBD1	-	TGTGCCAGCATTGACAGGACAGGGCCAAACATTCAGTACTTC	CASIDRTGPNIQYF
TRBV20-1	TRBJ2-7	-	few	TGCAGTGTCCCCCGGGACACACTTGGTGAGCAGTACTTC	CSVPRDTLGEQYF
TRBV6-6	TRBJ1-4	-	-	TGTGCCAGCAGCACTACTAGGGCAGAGGGTGAAAAACTGTTTTTT	CASSTTRAEGEKLFF
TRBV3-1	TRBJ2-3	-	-	TGTGCCAGCAGCCAGAACAGGGCCACAGATACACAGTATTTT	CASSQNRATDTQYF
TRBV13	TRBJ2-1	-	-	TGTGCCAGCAGCTTAACCGAGACAGGTTTTAGCTCCTACAATGAGCAGTTCTTC	CASSLTETGFSSYNEQFF
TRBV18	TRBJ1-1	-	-	TGTGCCAGCTCCCAGGGGAGCGTTAATTACATGAACACTGAAGCTTTCTTT	CASSQGSVNYMNTEAFF
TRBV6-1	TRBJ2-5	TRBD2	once	TGTGCCAGCAGTGCCGTTGAGCGGGGGGGTCAAGAGACCCAGTACTTC	CASSAVERGGQETQYF
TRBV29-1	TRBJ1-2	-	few	TGCAGCGTTGAAGATAAGAGAAACAGGGACCTATATGGCTACACCTTC	CSVEDKRNRDLYGYTF
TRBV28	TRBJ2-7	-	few	TGTGCCAGCAGTTTTGCCCGACGAATCTCCTACGAGCAGTACTTC	CASSFARRISYEQYF
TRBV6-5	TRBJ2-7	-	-	TGTGCCAGCAGTGACGCGGGGGCCCCCTACGAGCAGTACTTC	CASSDAGAPYEQYF
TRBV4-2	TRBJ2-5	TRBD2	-	TGTGCCAGCAGCCAACAGGCAAGCGGGGAGCCTTTCGAGACCCAGTACTTC	CASSQQASGEPFETQYF
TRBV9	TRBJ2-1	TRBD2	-	TGTGCCAGCAGCGTTGCGGGGGGGCTCCTTAATGAGCAGTTCTTC	CASSVAGGLLNEQFF
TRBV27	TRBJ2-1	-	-	TGTGCCAGCAGTTTTACCAGACGAAGTGGGCAGTTCTTC	CASSFTRRSGQFF
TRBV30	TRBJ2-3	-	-	TGTGCCTGGAGTCCAAGTGGAGATACGCAGTATTTT	CAWSPSGDTQYF
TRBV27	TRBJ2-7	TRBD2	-	TGTGCCAGCAGTCTAGCCCTAGCGGGAGCCCCCTACGAGCAGTACTTC	CASSLALAGAPYEQYF
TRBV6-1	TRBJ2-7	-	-	TGTGCCAGCAGTGAGTACGGAAACTACGAGCAGTACTTC	CASSEYGNYEQYF
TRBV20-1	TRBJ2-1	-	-	TGCAGTGCTAGTACTAGTATCGAGCAGTTCTTC	CSASTSIEQFF
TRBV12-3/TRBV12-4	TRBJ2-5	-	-	TGTGCCAGCAGTGTACAGAGCCCCCAAGAGACCCAGTACTTC	CASSVQSPQETQYF
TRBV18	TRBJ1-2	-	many	TGTGCCAGCAGTCCTTCGGGGGGGAACTATGGCTACACCTTC	CASSPSGGNYGYTF
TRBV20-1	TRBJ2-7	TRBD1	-	TGCAGTGCTACGGACAGGCCCCACGAGCAGTACTTC	CSATDRPHEQYF
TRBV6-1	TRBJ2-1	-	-	TGTGCCAGCAGTGATCTAGGGGAGCCCTACAATGAGCAGTTCTTC	CASSDLGEPYNEQFF
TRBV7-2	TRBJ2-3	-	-	TGTGCCAGCAGCTTATTAGGGCTAGAGCTTACAGATACGCAGTATTTT	CASSLLGLELTDTQYF
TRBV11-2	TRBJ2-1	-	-	TGTGCCAGCAGCTTAGATCTGGCGGGGGCAAAATACAATGAGCAGTTCTTC	CASSLDLAGAKYNEQFF